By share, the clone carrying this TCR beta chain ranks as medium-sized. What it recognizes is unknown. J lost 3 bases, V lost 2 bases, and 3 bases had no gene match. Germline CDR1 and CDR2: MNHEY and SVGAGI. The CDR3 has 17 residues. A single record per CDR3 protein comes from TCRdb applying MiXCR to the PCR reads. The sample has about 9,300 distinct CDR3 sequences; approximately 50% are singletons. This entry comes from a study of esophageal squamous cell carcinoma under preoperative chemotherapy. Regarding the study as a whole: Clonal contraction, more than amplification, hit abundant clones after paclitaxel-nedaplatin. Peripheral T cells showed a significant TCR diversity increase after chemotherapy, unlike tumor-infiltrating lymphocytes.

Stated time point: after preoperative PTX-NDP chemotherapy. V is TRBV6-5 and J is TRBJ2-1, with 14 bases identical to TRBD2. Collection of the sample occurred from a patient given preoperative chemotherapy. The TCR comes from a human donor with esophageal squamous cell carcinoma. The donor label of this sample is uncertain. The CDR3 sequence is CASSYPGLAGDYNEQFF. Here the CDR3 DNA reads TGTGCCAGCAGTTACCCGGGACTAGCGGGAGACTACAATGAGCAGTTCTTC.